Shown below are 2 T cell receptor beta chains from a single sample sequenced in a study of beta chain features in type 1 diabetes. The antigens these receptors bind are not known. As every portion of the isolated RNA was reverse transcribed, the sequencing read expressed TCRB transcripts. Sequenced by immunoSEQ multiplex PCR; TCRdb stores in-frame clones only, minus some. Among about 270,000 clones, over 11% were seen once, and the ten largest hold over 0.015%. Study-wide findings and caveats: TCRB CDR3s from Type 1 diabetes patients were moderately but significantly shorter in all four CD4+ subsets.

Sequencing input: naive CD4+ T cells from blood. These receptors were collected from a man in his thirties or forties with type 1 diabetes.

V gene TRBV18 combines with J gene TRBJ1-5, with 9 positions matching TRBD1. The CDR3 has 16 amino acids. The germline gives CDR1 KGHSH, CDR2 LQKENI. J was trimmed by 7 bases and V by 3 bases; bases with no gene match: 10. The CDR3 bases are TGTGCCAGCTCACCCCCTACGGACAGGGGAGAACAGCCCCAGCATTTT. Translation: CASSPPTDRGEQPQHF. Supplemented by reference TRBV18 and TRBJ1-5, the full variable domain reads NAGVMQNPRHLVRRRGQEARLRCSPMKGHSHVYWYRQLPEEGLKFMVYLQKENIIDESGMPKERFSAEFPKEGPSILRIQQVVRGDSAAYFCASSPPTDRGEQPQHFGDGTRLSIL.

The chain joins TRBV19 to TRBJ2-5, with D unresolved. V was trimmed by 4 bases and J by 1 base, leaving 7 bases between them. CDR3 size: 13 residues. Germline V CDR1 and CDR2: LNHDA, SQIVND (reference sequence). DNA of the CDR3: TGTGCCAGTAGTACCCCCTCCCAAGAGACCCAGTACTTC. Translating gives CASSTPSQETQYF.